Reported below is one T cell receptor beta chain. Its antigen is still unknown. Per-nucleotide qualities are absent, and no much larger clonotype sits a single base away. For sequencing of the TCRbeta CDR3 region, genomic DNA was extracted from the sorted cells. TCRbeta CDR3 regions were sequenced using the immunoSEQ Assay. TCRdb obtained this table from immuneACCESS and retained in-frame rearrangements with V and J assigned. These tables miss some clones; where compared with another copy, unresolved V genes account for less than half of the shortfall, and the remainder is unexplained. The sample profile shows about 81,000 clones; 85% to 95% of them were found once. In total, the top ten clones hold around an eighth of the sample. The CDR3 has 17 amino acids, counting the end cysteine and phenylalanine. The only DNA kept is the CDR3, 51 bases in frame from the first base. From V the trimming removes 1 base and from J it removes 5 bases, while the gene matches leave 12 bases of the junction unaccounted for. According to the germline V gene, CDR1 reads SGDLS and CDR2 reads YYNGEE.

This specimen belongs to a study of OX40 agonist ivuxolimab in advanced cancers. Looking at the study overall: Ivuxolimab, which targeted the costimulatory receptor OX40 (CD134), was an agonistic, fully human IgG2 monoclonal antibody. Intravenous ivuxolimab was administered to patients every 2 weeks at six dose levels: 0.01, 0.1, 0.3, 1.5, 3 and 10 mg/kg. Among the 52 dose-escalation patients, approximately 20 had hepatocellular carcinoma, roughly 15 melanoma, 9 renal cell carcinoma and 9 head and neck cancer. The dose-escalation cohort was roughly 83% male with a mean age of about 65 years, ranging from 23 to 79. Patients were allowed to have had prior anti-PD-1, anti-PD-L1 or anti-CTLA-4 therapy, and 30% to 40% of the dose-escalation patients had previously received checkpoint inhibitors. Partial responses occurred in three dose-escalation patients, of whom one had hepatocellular carcinoma and two had cutaneous melanoma. The purpose of peripheral TCRbeta sequencing was to test whether ivuxolimab changed TCR sequence diversity and led to clonal T-cell expansion. The paper reports the monotherapy dose-escalation portion (N of about 52 patients) of the phase I ivuxolimab trial.

On the study overall, not on this receptor specifically: Low levels of normalized T-cell clonal expansion were also seen in some patients who did not respond. At doses of 0.1 to 3.0 mg/kg, clonal expansion of both CD4+ and CD8+ T cells in blood was seen between baseline and week 6. In the 0.1-3.0 mg/kg groups, partial responders had among the lowest normalized peripheral clonal expansion, particularly in CD8+ T cells. The antigen specificity of the peripheral T cells that underwent clonal expansion was not determined. After ivuxolimab, expanded clones were on average more numerous among CD8+ T cells than among CD4+ T cells.

Patients with a history of autoimmune disease or receiving systemic immunosuppression were excluded from the trial. Peripheral blood for TCR sequencing was collected from all dose cohorts at baseline, on cycle 4 day 1, and on cycle 7 day 1. The samples were taken from a phase I, first-in-human, multicenter, open-label dose-escalation trial of ivuxolimab. Adults with locally advanced or metastatic head and neck squamous cell, hepatocellular, melanoma or renal cell carcinoma were enrolled in the trial. Before TCR sequencing, CD4+ T cells and CD8+ T cells were sorted from peripheral blood as separate populations.

Here the sequenced sample was CD4+ or CD8+ T cells sorted from blood, taken in a trial of the OX40 agonist ivuxolimab. The chain was built from TRBV9 and TRBJ2-5; 9 junctional bases match TRBD1. The sequence was collected from an adult with an advanced solid tumor such as melanoma, head and neck, liver or kidney cancer. The CDR3 in this case is CASSVPRTGGPRETQYF. DNA sequence: TGTGCCAGCAGCGTACCCCGAACAGGGGGCCCCCGGGAGACCCAGTACTTC.